Sequencing of this TCR beta chain was carried out in a study of PD-1 blockade in classical Hodgkin lymphoma (dated by TCRdb to 2020 to 2022). Looking at the study overall: Nivolumab dosing was 3 mg/kg intravenously every 2 weeks, continuing until either disease progression or unacceptable toxicity. A peripheral blood immune signature of response to PD-1 blockade in classical Hodgkin lymphoma was defined using TCR beta sequencing and CyTOF. The investigation overall reported the following: Baseline TCR diversity was reported as lower in newly diagnosed patients than in healthy donors, and lower still in relapsed/refractory patients. The study was limited to a single clinical trial cohort, and causes of repertoire differences, possibly disease activity or prior therapy, remained undefined. Baseline diversity similar to that of newly diagnosed patients was observed in trial patients achieving complete response, whereas significantly lower diversity was observed in partial responders and progressors. Patients starting nivolumab less than 1 year after ASCT had lower diversity and were excluded from later analyses to avoid confounding by immune reconstitution. CD4+ but not CD8+ TCR diversity rose significantly by C4D1 (p=0.0027 vs p=0.16), most apparent in complete responders (p=0.02).

Reading from cysteine to phenylalanine, the CDR3 counts 14 amino acids. Only the CDR3 region is kept as DNA, spanning 42 bases read in frame from base 1. In the germline V gene (reference sequence), CDR1 corresponds to LNHDA and CDR2 to SQIVND. V loses 3 bases of germline sequence and J loses 4 bases, and the interval between the two ends is 10 bases. Concerning this clone itself: What antigen it recognizes has not been identified. Base qualities were left out, and no much larger clone turns up one base away.

The meaning of the sample's time point label: cycle 1 day 1 (C1D1), immediately before nivolumab initiation. All trial patients had relapsed after autologous stem cell transplantation, with cohorts A, B and C differing in prior brentuximab vedotin exposure. The trial cohort was composed of roughly 60 patients with relapsed/refractory classical Hodgkin lymphoma, for whom complete response, partial response or progressive disease was recorded as best overall response. Trial patients were treated with single-agent nivolumab in the multi-cohort phase II CheckMate 205 trial. An independent review committee assessed best overall response using the 2007 International Working Group response criteria. Trial PBMCs were collected just before the start of nivolumab (C1D1) and during therapy at cycle 2 day 1 and cycle 4 day 1. Peripheral blood was collected in 8 mL Vacutainer Cell Preparation Tubes, from which PBMCs were isolated by centrifugation and then cryopreserved.

Genomic DNA was extracted with the Qiagen DNeasy kit from unsorted PBMCs and from negatively selected CD4+ and CD8+ fractions. Using primers that anneal to V and J segments, immunoSEQ multiplex PCR amplified the TCR beta CDR3 regions. A synthetic immune receptor repertoire was used to minimize amplification bias, and any remaining bias was removed computationally after sequencing. On the study's bioinformatics: Custom Python scripts were used to quantify repertoire diversity as the Shannon entropy index. Unsorted, CD4+ and CD8+ repertoires were analyzed separately, except for combined analyses in which CD4+ and CD8+ sequences were merged in silico. Clonal expansion was defined as a frequency increase of at least 2-fold after treatment compared with C1D1, and clones undetected at baseline were assigned a pseudocount of 0.5. Clones with 0 or 1 copy at C1D1 were classified as singleton clones, and clones with 2 or more copies were classified as non-singleton clones. Clones expanded in unsorted samples were annotated as CD4+, CD8+ or unknown by matching protein sequences in sorted samples from the same patient. Wilcoxon tests on paired samples were used to test diversity changes from C1D1 to C4D1. Sourced from immuneACCESS, this table was stored by TCRdb with only in-frame sequences that have V and J called. A share of the clones is absent; for the studies checked, an unresolved V gene accounts for under half, and the remainder has no known explanation. The V and J calls and clone size were taken over from that table, and D and trimming were inferred from the DNA. The sample table lists fewer than 20,000 clones, about 81% of them with a count of one. The top ten clonotypes cover under 7.5% of the sample.

The chain was built from TRBV19 and TRBJ1-5; the D gene cannot be resolved reliably. This sequence originates from a human donor with classical Hodgkin lymphoma. Source: peripheral blood mononuclear cells (PBMCs), taken at baseline. The CDR3 here reads CASSMSGGNQPQHF. The DNA reads as follows: TGTGCCAGTAGTATGTCCGGAGGAAATCAGCCCCAGCATTTT. Joined to the reference TRBV19 and TRBJ1-5 proteins, this CDR3 gives the full variable domain: DGGITQSPKYLFRKEGQNVTLSCEQNLNHDAMYWYRQDPGQGLRLIYYSQIVNDFQKGDIAEGYSVSREKKESFPLTVTSAQKNPTAFYLCASSMSGGNQPQHFGDGTRLSIL.